This T cell receptor (beta chain) came from a study of blood T cells in healthy people across ages. Study-wide points: With donor CMV status unknown, expanded clonotype changes were possibly confounded. Bulk PBMC profiling left naive and antigen-experienced comparisons inconclusive. Compared with aged donors, long-lived donors showed fewer expanded clones, suggesting selection. From one million sequenced T cells, diversity estimates were lower bounds.

PCR was performed a second time for about 6 to 12 cycles using a sample-barcoded 5' primer and a J-beta primer mix. TCRdb reanalysed the 5' RACE reads using MiXCR and keeps one entry per CDR3 protein. The sample includes about 680,000 distinct CDR3 sequences, approximately 50% seen only once; the top ten take 30% to 35%. V shed 7 bases and J 5 bases; nucleotides not matched to a gene: 14. This CDR3 spans 15 amino acids. Germline CDR1 MDHEN, CDR2 SYDVKM. This clonotype was recorded once. What it binds is unknown. Sample: blood. V gene TRBV28 combines with J gene TRBJ2-7, with 7 positions matching TRBD1. The sequence derives from a woman between 55 and 75 years old in good health. The CDR3 protein is CASKRSGQGVDEQYF. The CDR3 bases are TGTGCCAGCAAAAGGTCTGGGCAGGGGGTCGACGAGCAGTACTTC.